These 28 T cell receptor beta chains were all obtained from the same sample, sequenced in a study of T cell responses to AZD1222 COVID-19 vaccine. Clones were read by immunoSEQ multiplex PCR, and TCRdb kept only the in-frame ones, dropping some. The profile shows some 110,000 clones, 80% to 90% of them singletons. The input for sequencing was peripheral blood, taken on day 0 of MenACWY control vaccination. Source of these receptors: an adult in good health.

This chain joins TRBV5-1 and TRBJ1-5, with a tentative D call TRBD1 (6 bases). Germline V gene sequence: CDR1 SGHRS, CDR2 YFSETQ. Trimming removed 0 bases from V and 1 base from J, with 8 bases in between. CDR3 size: 15 residues. The CDR3 region has the DNA TGCGCCAGCAGCTTGGCGGGGGCGAGCAATCAGCCCCAGCATTTT. Protein: CASSLAGASNQPQHF.

About this clone: Other DNA variants within this sample encode the same CDR3. The CDR3 loop reads CASSLGLAGYTQYF. The CDR3 DNA follows: TGTGCCAGCAGCTTGGGACTAGCGGGGTACACGCAGTATTTT. The chain uses TRBV7-2 and TRBJ2-3; 13 positions match TRBD2. Germline CDR1 and CDR2: SGHTA and FQGNSA. This CDR3 region has 14 residues. V lost 3 bases and J lost 9; bases outside the gene matches: 3. The full variable domain, completed using reference TRBV7-2 and TRBJ2-3, is GAGVSQSPSNKVTEKGKDVELRCDPISGHTALYWYRQSLGQGLEFLIYFQGNSAPDKSGLPSDRFSAERTGGSVSTLTIQRTQQEDSAVYLCASSLGLAGYTQYFGPGTRLTVL.

This chain connects TRBV7-2 to TRBJ1-6; D uncertain. CDR3 length: 14 residues. Trimming left V 1 base short and J 3 bases short, with 4 bases between. The germline CDR1 and CDR2 sequences are SGHTA and FQGNSA. The CDR3 DNA sequence: TGTGCCAGCAGCTTAGTTGACTATAATTCACCCCTCCACTTT. Translated, it gives CASSLVDYNSPLHF.

In its sample, this clone was seen a few times. The chain uses TRBV7-9 and TRBJ2-5, with 7 bases matching TRBD2. From germline, CDR1 is SEHNR and CDR2 FQNEAQ (reference sequence). The trim removed 1 base at V and 4 bases at J, leaving 12 bases unmatched. The CDR3 extends over 17 amino acids. The chain's CDR3 is CASSLGSAGEYGETQYF. In DNA form, the CDR3 reads TGTGCCAGCAGCTTAGGAAGTGCGGGGGAGTATGGAGAGACCCAGTACTTC. The complete variable domain, with remaining parts taken from reference TRBV7-9 and TRBJ2-5, reads DTGVSQNPRHKITKRGQNVTFRCDPISEHNRLYWYRQTLGQGPEFLTYFQNEAQLEKSRLLSDRFSAERPKGSFSTLEIQRTEQGDSAMYLCASSLGSAGEYGETQYFGPGTRLLVL.

This clone is a singleton in its sample. The chain uses TRBV4-3 and TRBJ1-6; 7 bases are shared with TRBD1. Germline V gene sequence: CDR1 LGHNA, CDR2 YSLEER. The J segment lost 11 bases and the V segment lost 0 bases, leaving 1 base of the junction unmatched. The CDR3 is 13 amino acids. The CDR3 sequence: CASSQDRGAPLHF. In nucleotides, the CDR3 is TGCGCCAGCAGCCAAGACAGGGGGGCACCCCTCCACTTT.

The genes are TRBV7-9 and TRBJ2-7; D gene unclear. The CDR3 has 13 residues. Germline V gene lookup returns CDR1 SEHNR and CDR2 FQNEAQ (reference sequence). With 3 bases removed from V and 3 bases from J, the gap between germline ends came to 9 bases. The CDR3, as DNA: TGTGCCAGCAGCTTTATTGCAGGCTACGAGCAGTACTTC. As protein: CASSFIAGYEQYF. Full variable domain (rest looked up from reference TRBV7-9 and TRBJ2-7): DTGVSQNPRHKITKRGQNVTFRCDPISEHNRLYWYRQTLGQGPEFLTYFQNEAQLEKSRLLSDRFSAERPKGSFSTLEIQRTEQGDSAMYLCASSFIAGYEQYFGPGTRLTVT.

The chain couples TRBV5-4 to TRBJ2-1; 9 positions agree with TRBD1. Germline lookup yields CDR1 SGHNT and CDR2 YYREEE (reference sequence). The junction had 6 bases not matched to a gene; V was cut back by 0 bases and J by 2 bases. CDR3 length: 17 amino acids. The CDR3 is CASSLVGGTGTYNEQFF. CDR3 DNA: TGTGCCAGCAGCTTGGTGGGGGGGACAGGGACCTACAATGAGCAGTTCTTC.

This chain joins TRBV28 and TRBJ1-1; D might be TRBD1 (5 bases). Germline assignment: CDR1 MDHEN and CDR2 SYDVKM. V dropped 6 bases and J dropped 6 bases, with 17 bases sitting between them. The CDR3 consists of 14 residues. The CDR3 coding sequence is TGTGCCAGCAGAAAGACAGATTATACCTCTGAAGCTTTCTTT. It translates to CASRKTDYTSEAFF.

V gene TRBV28 combines with J gene TRBJ2-7; D might be TRBD2 (7 bases). V lost 7 bases and J lost 2, with 15 bases in between. This CDR3 is 14 amino acids long. Looked up from germline, CDR1 is MDHEN and CDR2 is SYDVKM. CDR3 sequence: CASKGGGTTYEQYF. The DNA for the CDR3 is TGTGCCAGCAAAGGGGGGGGGACCACCTACGAGCAGTACTTC.

In its sample, this clone was seen a few times. The genes are TRBV10-2 and TRBJ2-3, with 8 bases aligning to TRBD2. The CDR3 totals 17 residues. The trim removed 8 bases at V and 1 base at J, leaving 14 bases unmatched. From germline, CDR1 is WSHSY and CDR2 SAAADI. Written as DNA, the CDR3 is TGCGCCAGCCGCACGAATGGCCCCGGGGGGGGCACAGATACGCAGTATTTT. It yields the protein CASRTNGPGGGTDTQYF.

This clone has just a few counts. This sequence joins TRBV28 and TRBJ1-6, with 10 bases identical to TRBD1. The CDR3 loop spans 16 amino acids. CDR1 and CDR2 from the germline V gene are MDHEN and SYDVKM. Losses at the gene ends were 5 bases for V and 6 bases for J; bases not matched to a gene: 7. The CDR3 is CASSTPGQGTNSPLHF. The CDR3 DNA reads TGTGCCAGCAGTACGCCGGGACAGGGGACTAATTCACCCCTCCACTTT.

The chain couples TRBV4-2 to TRBJ1-6; unclear D gene. This CDR3 is 17 amino acids long. Trimming shortened V by 1 base and J by 0 bases, and 10 bases separated the two germline ends. Germline CDR1 is LGHNA and CDR2 is YNFKEQ. For the CDR3, the DNA is TGTGCCAGCAGCCAAGCACAGAGGAGCTCCTATAATTCACCCCTCCACTTT. Translation: CASSQAQRSSYNSPLHF.

This chain links TRBV7-2 with TRBJ2-7; D is uncertain. Germline V gene lookup returns CDR1 SGHTA and CDR2 FQGNSA. CDR3 length equals 15 residues. Trimming left V 3 bases short and J 2 bases short, with 14 bases between. The CDR3, as DNA: TGTGCCAGCAGCTTGCAACGGACCGGTACCTACGAGCAGTACTTC. It encodes CASSLQRTGTYEQYF.

The chain combines TRBV5-1 with TRBJ1-1; D gene unclear. The CDR3 extends over 14 amino acids. Per germline, CDR1 SGHRS and CDR2 YFSETQ. Trimming cost V 0 bases and J 1 base, with 7 bases left between them. The CDR3 sequence: CASSLDWGNTEAFF. The DNA for the CDR3 is TGCGCCAGCAGCTTGGATTGGGGGAACACTGAAGCTTTCTTT.

This chain links TRBV5-4 with TRBJ2-5; D gene unclear. V dropped 0 bases and J dropped 4 bases, with 4 bases sitting between them. Looked up from germline, CDR1 is SGHNT and CDR2 is YYREEE (reference sequence). The CDR3 spans 12 residues. CDR3 loop: CASSLEPETQYF. The CDR3 DNA follows: TGTGCCAGCAGCTTGGAGCCAGAGACCCAGTACTTC.

V gene TRBV7-2 combines with J gene TRBJ1-4; D gene ambiguous. Trimming cost V 1 base and J 8 bases, with 17 bases left between them. The V gene's germline CDR1 is SGHTA and CDR2 FQGNSA. The CDR3 totals 16 residues. CDR3 in DNA: TGTGCCAGCAGCTTAGTCTCAGGCGGGTCGGTCGAAAAACTGTTTTTT. It translates to CASSLVSGGSVEKLFF. Full variable domain (remainder filled in from reference TRBV7-2 and TRBJ1-4): GAGVSQSPSNKVTEKGKDVELRCDPISGHTALYWYRQSLGQGLEFLIYFQGNSAPDKSGLPSDRFSAERTGGSVSTLTIQRTQQEDSAVYLCASSLVSGGSVEKLFFGSGTQLSVL.

V gene TRBV23-1 combines with J gene TRBJ1-6; 9 nucleotides agree with TRBD1. TRBV23-1 counts as an open reading frame of uncertain function. Germline trimming cut 0 bases from V and 7 bases from J; bases unmatched to any gene: 7. There are 17 residues in the CDR3. The chain's CDR3 is CASSQSEDRGTNSPLHF. In DNA, the CDR3 is TGCGCCAGCAGTCAATCGGAGGACAGGGGTACAAATTCACCCCTCCACTTT.

The chain combines TRBV18 with TRBJ2-1, with 14 bases identical to TRBD2. The CDR3 extends over 16 amino acids. Germline CDR1 and CDR2: KGHSH and LQKENI. The V gene end was trimmed by 1 base and the J gene end by 8 bases; junction bases not matched to a gene: 4. Written as DNA, the CDR3 is TGTGCCAGCTCACCACAGCGACTAGCGGGGGGGCATGAGCAGTTCTTC. Its protein product is CASSPQRLAGGHEQFF.

This sequence joins TRBV27 and TRBJ2-7, with 9 bases lining up with TRBD1. V shed 6 bases and J 6 bases; nucleotides not matched to a gene: 6. Germline CDR1 reads MNHEY; CDR2 reads SMNVEV (reference sequence). There are 13 residues in the CDR3. The CDR3 is CASRGQGESEQYF. The CDR3 bases are TGTGCCAGCAGGGGACAGGGAGAAAGCGAGCAGTACTTC.

The chain recombines TRBV19 with TRBJ2-1; D perhaps matches TRBD2 (5 bases). Trimming removed 6 bases at V and 0 bases at J, with 12 bases between. The germline V gene encodes CDR1 LNHDA and CDR2 SQIVND (reference sequence). The CDR3 sequence is 15 residues long. Written as DNA, the CDR3 is TGTGCCAGTAGCCCCAGCCGGGGCTCCTACAATGAGCAGTTCTTC. It codes for CASSPSRGSYNEQFF.

This chain connects TRBV7-2 to TRBJ1-5; D perhaps matches TRBD1 (5 bases). With 5 bases removed from V and 6 bases from J, the gap between germline ends came to 11 bases. Germline CDR1 reads SGHTA; CDR2 reads FQGNSA. This CDR3 is 13 amino acids long. The CDR3 is CASSRTGLQPQHF. CDR3 DNA sequence: TGTGCCAGCAGCCGCACAGGTCTTCAGCCCCAGCATTTT.

The CDR3 spells CASSRVGPSGTGGATAKNIQYF. For the CDR3, the DNA is TGTGCCAGCAGCCGAGTAGGGCCCTCCGGGACAGGGGGCGCGACGGCCAAAAACATTCAGTACTTC. The chain combines TRBV7-8 with TRBJ2-4, with 12 bases lining up with TRBD1. V shed 5 bases, J shed 1 base, and the junction held 21 bases outside the gene matches. The CDR3 consists of 22 residues. Germline-derived CDR1 and CDR2 are SGHVS and FQNEAQ.

The sample holds one count of this clone. The CDR3 DNA reads as TGTGCCAGCAGCTTCCAGAGCTCTGGAAACACCATATATTTT. Encoded protein: CASSFQSSGNTIYF. The chain has TRBV7-9 and TRBJ1-3; D gene ambiguous. CDR1 is SEHNR and CDR2 is FQNEAQ in the germline V gene (reference sequence). The V and J ends lost 3 bases and 0 bases respectively, with 6 bases between them. This CDR3 is 14 amino acids long.

The CDR3 bases are TGTGCCAGCAGCTTAGAGGCCCCCTCTACTCCCTACGAGCAGTACTTC. Amino acids: CASSLEAPSTPYEQYF. V and J are TRBV7-6 and TRBJ2-7, with D hard to call. Between the trimmed V and J ends, which lost 1 base and 2 bases, there was a span of 15 bases. The CDR3 is 16 amino acids. Germline V gene sequence: CDR1 SGHVS, CDR2 FNYEAQ.

The chain couples TRBV5-4 to TRBJ1-2, with unresolved D. This CDR3 region has 14 residues. V gave up 0 bases and J gave up 3 bases, with 9 bases separating them. Germline CDR1 is SGHNT and CDR2 is YYREEE (reference sequence). The CDR3 bases are TGTGCCAGCAGCTTGGTGGGCTCCCACTATGGCTACACCTTC. Protein product: CASSLVGSHYGYTF.

The rearrangement joins TRBV11-3 to TRBJ1-1; TRBD1 matches at 7 bases. Germline values: CDR1 SGHNT, CDR2 YENEEA. CDR3 length: 14 amino acids. Losses at the gene ends were 3 bases for V and 4 bases for J; bases not matched to a gene: 5. The CDR3 loop reads CASSFRGGVTEAFF. The DNA of the CDR3 is TGTGCCAGCAGCTTCAGGGGGGGGGTCACTGAAGCTTTCTTT.

The J gene is TRBJ1-5, the V gene TRBV2; 7 bases are a match to TRBD1. This CDR3 comprises 14 residues. J lost 6 bases, V lost 2 bases, and 4 bases had no gene match. The germline V gene encodes CDR1 SNHLY and CDR2 FYNNEI. The CDR3 region has the DNA TGTGCCAGCAGTGAAAGCAGGGGGGCTCAGCCCCAGCATTTT. Protein: CASSESRGAQPQHF. Together with reference TRBV2 and TRBJ1-5, the CDR3 gives the full variable domain: EPEVTQTPSHQVTQMGQEVILRCVPISNHLYFYWYRQILGQKVEFLVSFYNNEISEKSEIFDDQFSVERPDGSNFTLKIRSTKLEDSAMYFCASSESRGAQPQHFGDGTRLSIL.

V gene TRBV5-4 combines with J gene TRBJ2-7; D is ambiguous. Germline V gene sequence: CDR1 SGHNT, CDR2 YYREEE (reference sequence). The CDR3 loop spans 13 amino acids. Trimming took off 0 bases at V and 1 base at J, with 5 bases between the two ends. The chain's CDR3 is CASSLDVSYEQYF. The CDR3 bases are TGTGCCAGCAGCTTGGACGTATCCTACGAGCAGTACTTC.